The entry that follows covers one TCR beta chain sequence. At one end, the junction sequence differs from germline, possibly due to a read error. The CDR3 extends over 16 amino acids. Germline V gene lookup returns CDR1 MDHEN and CDR2 SYDVKM. The data were obtained in a study of blood T cells in healthy people across ages. The use of a sample-barcoded 5' primer and a J-beta primer mix characterized a second PCR of about 7 to 12 cycles. TCRdb re-analysed the 5' RACE reads in MiXCR, keeping a single row per CDR3 protein. This sample has approximately 490,000 distinct CDR3 sequences; around 24% occur once, and the top ten carry roughly 10%. A further study also used this sample, focusing on T cells of mothers and their children.

The sequence was obtained from a boy younger than 18 in good health. The chain recombines TRBV28 with TRBJ2-5; possibly TRBD2 for D (6 bases). The end of the DNA is better explained by TRBJ2-1, so the J call may be wrong. Sequencing was performed on blood. CDR3 DNA sequence: TGTGTCAGCGGTCCCCGTGGGGCGGGATTCTACAATGAGCAGTTCTTC. This translates into CVSGPRGAGFYNEQFF.